This TCR beta chain was found in a study of identical twins. Study-wide results and limits: Out-of-frame alpha sequences common to twins were enriched for low generation probability. Beta out-of-frame sequences showed weaker excess sharing between twins. Models underestimated how often monozygotic twins shared out-of-frame TCR alpha.

Template switching added a universal primer site, and cDNA bore unique molecular identifiers. TCRdb redid the calling of the 5' RACE reads with MiXCR, one entry per CDR3 protein. The table lists 650,000 to 800,000 distinct CDR3 sequences, around 8.3% of them singletons. The CDR3 has 15 residues. Trimming at V came to 5 bases and at J to 2 bases, leaving 5 bases not matched to a gene. This clonotype occurred many times. The antigen remains undetermined. Another study also made use of these data, one on yellow fever vaccine responses in identical twins.

J is TRBJ2-7 and V is TRBV12-3 or TRBV12-4; TRBD2 matches at 11 bases. This TCR came from a woman aged 18-35 years in good health. Sequencing input: PBMCs. In nucleotides, the CDR3 is TGTGCCAGCAGTCTTAGCGGGAGGGAACCCTACGAGCAGTACTTC. This codes for CASSLSGREPYEQYF.